This T cell receptor (beta chain) was captured by sequencing in a study of blood T cell repertoires in COVID-19. About the research overall: The study drew acute and convalescent COVID-19 samples from the United States, Italy and Spain.

In the study's own analysis: Amplifying reference gene primers gave estimates of nucleated cell counts. The protocol was immunoSEQ multiplex PCR, while the TCRdb copy is restricted to in-frame clones and leaves out a portion. That table supplies the V and J calls and clone size; D and trimming were determined from the DNA. The data show about 240,000 clones, with about nine tenths seen just once and 6% to 9% held by the top ten. V shed 0 bases and J 6 bases; nucleotides not matched to a gene: 1. This CDR3 region has 14 residues. The germline V gene has CDR1 MNHNS and CDR2 SASEGT. The TCR comes from a man between 60 and 75 years old who had recovered from COVID-19. J is TRBJ1-4 and V is TRBV6-1; 7 bases match TRBD1. The sample comprised peripheral blood. The CDR3 sequence: CASSEARGYEKLFF. In DNA, the CDR3 is TGTGCCAGCAGTGAAGCCAGGGGGTATGAAAAACTGTTTTTT.